One sample yielded the 15 T cell receptor beta chains listed below, sequenced in a study of blood T cell repertoires in COVID-19. Repertoires were generated with immunoSEQ multiplex PCR, while TCRdb's copy carries only in-frame clones and drops some. Of around 210,000 clones in the sample, roughly 80% are singletons; the top ten hold roughly 7%. Material for sequencing was peripheral blood. The source of these receptors is a woman aged 80 or over with COVID-19, enrolled during active disease.

The CDR3 DNA sequence: TGTGCCAGCAGCCCCCCGAGCGTCAGTGAGCAGTTCTTC. It codes for CASSPPSVSEQFF. The J gene is TRBJ2-1, the V gene TRBV3-1 (or the pseudogene TRBV3-2), with D unresolved. Looked up from germline, CDR1 is LGHDT and CDR2 is YNNKEL (reference sequence). The CDR3 covers 13 residues. Trimming stripped 4 bases from V and 9 bases from J, with 13 bases between.

The gene calls are TRBV3-1 (or the pseudogene TRBV3-2) and TRBJ2-2, with 9 bases aligning to TRBD1. The CDR3 consists of 14 residues. CDR1 and CDR2 from the germline V gene are LGHDT and YNNKEL (reference sequence). J was trimmed by 8 bases and V by 4 bases; bases with no gene match: 5. CDR3 DNA sequence: TGTGCCAGCAGCCGGGACAGGGTAGGGGGGGAGCTGTTTTTT. Translated, it gives CASSRDRVGGELFF.

This clone was recorded a few times. The V and J genes are TRBV14 and TRBJ1-6; 7 nucleotides match TRBD1. The V gene's germline CDR1 is SGHDN and CDR2 FVKESK. This CDR3 contains 15 residues. J gave up 7 bases and V 4 bases, and 7 bases lay outside the gene matches. CDR3 DNA sequence: TGTGCCAGCAGCCCACCCGGGACAGCGAATTCACCCCTCCACTTT. It yields the protein CASSPPGTANSPLHF.

This rearrangement joins TRBV5-5 to TRBJ1-5, with 7 bases matching TRBD1. J lost 4 bases, V lost 0 bases, and 7 bases had no gene match. The CDR3 loop spans 16 amino acids. Per germline, CDR1 SGHKS and CDR2 YYEKEE (reference sequence). In DNA, the CDR3 is TGTGCCAGCAGCTTGGACGGGACAGCCCTAAATCAGCCCCAGCATTTT. This encodes CASSLDGTALNQPQHF.

This clone was seen only once. The CDR3 reads CASSTRGNTGELFF. The CDR3 nucleotides read TGTGCCAGCAGCACCAGGGGGAACACCGGGGAGCTGTTTTTT. The rearrangement joins TRBV7-3 to TRBJ2-2; D is perhaps TRBD1 (6 bases). Germline CDR1 SGHTA, CDR2 FQGTGA. The CDR3 extends over 14 amino acids. V was cut by 5 bases and J by 1 base, with 8 bases left in between.

The V and J genes are TRBV12-5 and TRBJ1-1; perhaps TRBD1 as D (6 bases). The V and J ends lost 6 bases and 1 base respectively, with 9 bases between them. This CDR3 has 13 residues. Germline V lookup: CDR1 LGHNT, CDR2 FRNRAP. DNA of the CDR3: TGTGCTAGTGGCTGGACAGCGAACACTGAAGCTTTCTTT. The encoded protein is CASGWTANTEAFF. Filled out from reference TRBV12-5 and TRBJ1-1, the complete variable domain reads DARVTQTPRHKVTEMGQEVTMRCQPILGHNTVFWYRQTMMQGLELLAYFRNRAPLDDSGMPKDRFSAEMPDATLATLKIQPSEPRDSAVYFCASGWTANTEAFFGQGTRLTVV.

This clone was recorded once. The rearrangement links TRBV5-1 to TRBJ1-1, with D possibly being TRBD1 (6 bases). Germline V gene data show CDR1 as SGHRS and CDR2 as YFSETQ. Trimming removed 4 bases from V and 11 bases from J, with 21 bases in between. The CDR3 has 14 amino acids. CDR3 residues: CASSRHSGDVAAFF. Written as DNA, the CDR3 is TGCGCCAGCAGCCGACATTCAGGGGATGTCGCGGCTTTCTTT.

V gene TRBV6-5 combines with J gene TRBJ1-2; 7 nucleotides match TRBD1. V lost 0 bases and J lost 7; bases outside the gene matches: 11. The CDR3 is 16 residues long. Germline CDR1 and CDR2: MNHEY and SVGAGI. CDR3 sequence: CASSYSTGIEGSGYTF. CDR3 sequence (DNA): TGTGCCAGCAGTTACTCGACAGGGATTGAAGGATCTGGCTACACCTTC.

The chain couples TRBV6-5 to TRBJ1-1; D remains ambiguous. The CDR3 sequence is 12 residues long. CDR1 is MNHEY and CDR2 is SVGAGI in the germline V gene. V was pared by 8 bases and J by 2 bases, with 9 bases between. The CDR3 DNA is TGTGCCAGCGGCAGGACTAACACTGAAGCTTTCTTT. Its translation: CASGRTNTEAFF.

The chain recombines TRBV5-1 with TRBJ2-5; tentative D call: TRBD1 (6 bases). V was pared by 7 bases and J by 2 bases, with 15 bases between. CDR1 SGHRS and CDR2 YFSETQ come from the germline V gene. The CDR3 sequence is 14 residues long. The CDR3 nucleotides are TGCGCCAGCGGGGTAACAGGGACACAAGAGACCCAGTACTTC. Translating gives CASGVTGTQETQYF.

The DNA of the CDR3 is TGTGCCAGCAGTTCCACCCGGGGGGTGACTAAGCCCCAGCATTTT. It specifies CASSSTRGVTKPQHF. The V call is TRBV6-6, the J call TRBJ1-5; perhaps TRBD1 as D (5 bases). V lost 4 bases and J lost 8, with 18 bases in between. This CDR3 has 15 residues. Germline CDR1 MNHNY, CDR2 SVGAGI (reference sequence).

The rearrangement links TRBV5-1 to TRBJ2-7; 8 bases fit TRBD1. Germline V gene sequence: CDR1 SGHRS, CDR2 YFSETQ. The V gene end was trimmed by 3 bases and the J gene end by 1 base; junction bases not matched to a gene: 6. This CDR3 has 15 residues. CDR3 coding DNA: TGCGCCAGCAGCTCGACCCGGGACAGGTCCTACGAGCAGTACTTC. Amino acid sequence: CASSSTRDRSYEQYF.

The J gene is TRBJ2-1, the V gene TRBV2, with D possibly TRBD2 on 5 matching bases. V was trimmed by 5 bases and J by 8 bases, leaving 16 bases between them. CDR3 size: 14 residues. CDR1 is SNHLY, CDR2 FYNNEI, per germline. Here the CDR3 reads CASSPRDPGHEQFF. The DNA for the CDR3 is TGTGCCAGCAGTCCCCGGGATCCCGGACATGAGCAGTTCTTC. Together with reference TRBV2 and TRBJ2-1, the CDR3 gives the full variable domain: EPEVTQTPSHQVTQMGQEVILRCVPISNHLYFYWYRQILGQKVEFLVSFYNNEISEKSEIFDDQFSVERPDGSNFTLKIRSTKLEDSAMYFCASSPRDPGHEQFFGPGTRLTVL.

The V call is TRBV6-4, the J call TRBJ1-1, with TRBD1 identical over 7 bases. There are 11 residues in the CDR3. The ends lost 6 bases at V and 11 bases at J; junction bases unmatched: 6. CDR1 and CDR2 (germline): MRHNA, SNTAGT. CDR3 region: CASRNRGRAFF. Here the CDR3 DNA reads TGTGCCAGCAGGAACAGGGGTAGGGCTTTCTTT.

The chain joins TRBV5-4 to TRBJ2-5, with D perhaps matching TRBD2 (5 bases). The CDR3 length is 16 residues. V was trimmed by 4 bases and J by 2 bases, leaving 18 bases between them. Germline V lookup: CDR1 SGHNT, CDR2 YYREEE (reference sequence). CDR3 residues: CASSKVGVGLQETQYF. The CDR3 nucleotides are TGTGCCAGCAGCAAAGTGGGAGTGGGCCTACAAGAGACCCAGTACTTC.